What follows are 5 T cell receptor beta chains derived from one specimen sequenced in a study of cytotoxic CD8 clonotypes in ibrutinib-treated CLL. Clones were read by immunoSEQ multiplex PCR, and TCRdb kept only the in-frame ones, dropping some. The sample contains about 120,000 clones, 58% of which appear only once. Material: PBMCs, obtained after 24 months of ibrutinib treatment. These receptors were collected from a human donor with chronic lymphocytic leukemia.

The chain carries TRBV5-5 and TRBJ2-7; D is possibly TRBD2 (6 bases). CDR3 size: 14 residues. The germline CDR1 and CDR2 sequences are SGHKS and YYEKEE (reference sequence). Trimming removed 0 bases from V and 4 bases from J, with 11 bases in between. The CDR3 protein is CASSLASGRYEQYF. The CDR3 DNA is TGTGCCAGCAGCTTGGCCTCAGGGAGGTACGAGCAGTACTTC.

This clone has a handful of counts. The chain employs TRBV2 and TRBJ1-4, with D possibly being TRBD1 (5 bases). The CDR3 has 13 amino acids. Per germline, CDR1 SNHLY and CDR2 FYNNEI. The germline V and J ends were trimmed by 6 bases and 8 bases, with 13 bases remaining between them. The CDR3 bases are TGTGCCAGCAGCGCAGGGATCAGGGAAAAACTGTTTTTT. Protein product: CASSAGIREKLFF. Full variable domain (remainder filled in from reference TRBV2 and TRBJ1-4): EPEVTQTPSHQVTQMGQEVILRCVPISNHLYFYWYRQILGQKVEFLVSFYNNEISEKSEIFDDQFSVERPDGSNFTLKIRSTKLEDSAMYFCASSAGIREKLFFGSGTQLSVL.

This chain links TRBV4-1 with TRBJ1-6; 7 nucleotides line up with TRBD1. Per germline, CDR1 MGHRA and CDR2 YSYEKL. There are 15 residues in the CDR3. The trim removed 3 bases at V and 5 bases at J, leaving 4 bases unmatched. The CDR3 nucleotides are TGCGCCAGCAGCCATCATGGACAGGATAATTCACCCCTCCACTTT. Translated: CASSHHGQDNSPLHF.

The rearrangement links TRBV19 to TRBJ2-7; 7 positions match TRBD1. CDR1 and CDR2 (germline): LNHDA, SQIVND (reference sequence). The V segment lost 5 bases and the J segment 4 bases; nucleotides outside the gene matches: 11. This CDR3 is built from 15 residues. This CDR3 reads CASSVGKGARYEQYF. In DNA, the CDR3 is TGTGCCAGTAGTGTTGGTAAGGGGGCTCGGTACGAGCAGTACTTC.

This chain joins TRBV4-3 and TRBJ2-5; 8 nucleotides agree with TRBD2. The CDR3 extends over 14 amino acids. In germline, CDR1 is LGHNA, CDR2 YSLEER. J gave up 8 bases and V 4 bases, and 9 bases lay outside the gene matches. The CDR3: CASSLRGGIETQYF. The DNA of the CDR3 is TGCGCCAGCAGCCTCCGGGGGGGGATTGAAACCCAGTACTTC.